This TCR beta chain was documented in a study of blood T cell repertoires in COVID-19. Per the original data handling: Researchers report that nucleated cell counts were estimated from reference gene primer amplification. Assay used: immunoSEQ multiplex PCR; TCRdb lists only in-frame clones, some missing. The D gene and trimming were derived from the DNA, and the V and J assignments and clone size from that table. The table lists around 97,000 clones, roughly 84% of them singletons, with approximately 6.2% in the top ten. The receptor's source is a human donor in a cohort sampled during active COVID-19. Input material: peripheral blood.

The CDR3 loop is CASRSSGTGWDYTF. The CDR3 DNA follows: TGTGCCAGCAGGTCCTCCGGGACAGGTTGGGACTACACCTTC. The chain recombines TRBV28 with TRBJ1-2; 8 bases agree with TRBD1. The J segment lost 10 bases and the V segment lost 6 bases, leaving 13 bases of the junction unmatched. This CDR3 region has 14 residues. The germline CDR1 and CDR2 sequences are MDHEN and SYDVKM.